The clone carrying this TCR beta chain was picked up many times. The antigen is undetermined. This specimen comes from a study of neurological immune-mediated disorders. Via MiXCR, TCRdb re-called the 5' RACE reads, giving one row per CDR3 protein. The top ten clones hold approximately 12% of a sample with roughly 60,000 distinct CDR3 sequences, around a tenth of them seen once. Per the germline V gene, CDR1 is KGHSH and CDR2 is LQKENI. This CDR3 is built from 17 residues. The V end was cut by 7 bases, the J end by 0 bases, with 18 bases between. Overall study results and limits: HTLV-1-associated myelopathy displayed the greatest TCR clonal expansion, and multiple sclerosis exhibited the smallest, lower than that of healthy controls.

Sample time point: longitudinal time-point 2. Healthy control participants comprised blood bank volunteers in Maryland, USA. This receptor was identified in a man aged 25-45 years in good health. V and J are TRBV18 and TRBJ2-2; D remains unclear. The sequenced sample was PBMCs. The CDR3: CASLDSSILANTGELFF. The CDR3, as DNA: TGTGCCAGCTTGGATAGTTCAATACTCGCGAACACCGGGGAGCTGTTTTTT.